The next 7 T cell receptor beta chains were all read from a single sample in a study of T cells in women clearing cervical HPV infection. The method was immunoSEQ multiplex PCR; TCRdb's version includes in-frame clones alone and lacks a portion of them. Recorded for this sample: 35,000 to 45,000 clones. Input material: blood buffy coat. These TCRs come from a woman between 18 and 70 years old with a cervical HPV16 infection that either progressed to CIN3+ or cleared (not recorded which).

Points on this clone: The read terminates 3 residues ahead of where the CDR3 ends, so the germline J gene completes it. The V and J genes are TRBV20-1 and TRBJ2-7; D not resolved. CDR3 length equals 14 residues. The germline V and J ends were trimmed by 1 base and 1 base, with 11 bases remaining between them. Germline CDR1 reads DFQATT; CDR2 reads SNEGSKA (reference sequence). CDR3 in amino acids: CSARALTSSYEQYF. The CDR3 DNA, read in part, is TGCAGTGCTAGAGCCTTGACATCTTCCTACGAG.

Notes on this clone: Compared with germline, one end of the junction differs, possibly owing to a read error. The observed sequence ends 3 residues before the CDR3 terminus, with the missing tail filled in from the germline J gene. In the same sample, other DNA sequences code for this CDR3. The chain uses TRBV30 and TRBJ1-3; 7 bases are a match to TRBD1. The CDR3 runs 13 residues. The V gene's germline CDR1 is GTSNPN and CDR2 SVGIG (reference sequence). The CDR3 protein is CACTQGSGNTIYF. The CDR3 bases that were read are TGTGCCTGTACACAGGGGAGTGGAAACACG.

About this clone itself: The read comes to an end 3 residues before the CDR3 does, leaving the germline J gene to fill in the end. This chain connects TRBV2 to TRBJ2-1; 12 nucleotides align to TRBD2. The CDR3 has 15 residues. Trimming at V came to 4 bases and at J to 7 bases, leaving 5 bases not matched to a gene. CDR1 is SNHLY, CDR2 FYNNEI, per germline. The CDR3 here is CASSVSLAGGNEQFF. The part of the CDR3 DNA that was read is TGTGCCAGCAGTGTCTCCCTAGCGGGGGGGAATGAG. The full variable domain, with the rest looked up from reference TRBV2 and TRBJ2-1, is EPEVTQTPSHQVTQMGQEVILRCVPISNHLYFYWYRQILGQKVEFLVSFYNNEISEKSEIFDDQFSVERPDGSNFTLKIRSTKLEDSAMYFCASSVSLAGGNEQFFGPGTRLTVL.

Comments on this clone: The CDR3 end falls 3 residues outside the read, so it is completed with the germline J gene. This sequence joins TRBV10-1 and TRBJ2-7, with TRBD2 matching over 8 bases. The CDR3 covers 14 residues. Losses at the gene ends were 8 bases for V and 3 bases for J; bases not matched to a gene: 9. Germline assignment: CDR1 WNHNN and CDR2 SYGVQD (reference sequence). The CDR3 region is CASSNTAGGYEQYF. The DNA read from the CDR3 is TGCGCCAGCTCGAACACGGCGGGAGGCTACGAG.

Comments on this clone: The CDR3 extends 3 residues past the end of the read, so its final part is completed from the germline J gene. V usage is TRBV7-2 and J usage is TRBJ1-2, with D maybe TRBD1 (5 bases). The germline V gene has CDR1 SGHTA and CDR2 FQGNSA. The CDR3 has 15 residues. The chain's CDR3 is CASSLVAGGGNDYTF. Partial CDR3 DNA: TGTGCCAGCAGCTTAGTTGCGGGGGGAGGGAATGAC.

Concerning this clone: The observed sequence ends 3 residues before the CDR3 terminus, with the missing tail filled in from the germline J gene. V usage is TRBV7-8 and J usage is TRBJ1-3; maybe TRBD1 (5 bases). The germline V gene encodes CDR1 SGHVS and CDR2 FQNEAQ. The CDR3 is 16 residues long. V lost 4 bases, J lost 0 bases, and 13 bases lay in between. The part of the CDR3 DNA that was read is TGTGCCAGCAGCTGGACGGGGGATTACTCTGGAAACACC. Its translation is CASSWTGDYSGNT. The entire CDR3 reads CASSWTGDYSGNTIYF.

Comments on this clone: The read ends 3 residues before the CDR3 terminus; that terminus is restored from the germline J gene. This chain links TRBV2 with TRBJ2-3; the match to TRBD2 covers 8 bases. CDR3 length: 13 amino acids. Germline V CDR1 and CDR2: SNHLY, FYNNEI. The chain's CDR3 is CASRLAGRETQYF. CDR3 DNA (partial): TGTGCCAGCAGGTTAGCGGGAAGGGAGACG.